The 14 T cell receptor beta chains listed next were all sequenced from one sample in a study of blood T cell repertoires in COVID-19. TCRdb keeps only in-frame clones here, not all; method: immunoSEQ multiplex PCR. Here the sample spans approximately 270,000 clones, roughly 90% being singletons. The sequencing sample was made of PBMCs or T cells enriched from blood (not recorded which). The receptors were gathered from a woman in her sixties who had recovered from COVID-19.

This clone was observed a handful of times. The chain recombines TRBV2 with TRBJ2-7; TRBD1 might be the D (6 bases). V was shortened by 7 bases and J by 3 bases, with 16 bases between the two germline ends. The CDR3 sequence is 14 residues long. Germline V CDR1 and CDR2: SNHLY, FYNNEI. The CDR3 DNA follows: TGTGCCAGCATGTCCCCCGGACAGTACTACGAGCAGTACTTC. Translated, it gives CASMSPGQYYEQYF.

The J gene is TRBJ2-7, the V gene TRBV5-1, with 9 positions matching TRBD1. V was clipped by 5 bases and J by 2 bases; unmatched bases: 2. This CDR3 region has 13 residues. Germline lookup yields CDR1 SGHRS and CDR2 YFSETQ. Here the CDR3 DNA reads TGCGCCAGCAGGCGGGACAGGGCCTACGAGCAGTACTTC. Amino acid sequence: CASRRDRAYEQYF.

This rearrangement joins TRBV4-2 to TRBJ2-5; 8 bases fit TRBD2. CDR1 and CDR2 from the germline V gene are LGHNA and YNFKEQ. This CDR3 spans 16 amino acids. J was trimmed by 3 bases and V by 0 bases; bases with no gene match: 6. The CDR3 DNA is TGTGCCAGCAGCCAAGATTGGCTAGCGGGTGAAGAGACCCAGTACTTC. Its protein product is CASSQDWLAGEETQYF.

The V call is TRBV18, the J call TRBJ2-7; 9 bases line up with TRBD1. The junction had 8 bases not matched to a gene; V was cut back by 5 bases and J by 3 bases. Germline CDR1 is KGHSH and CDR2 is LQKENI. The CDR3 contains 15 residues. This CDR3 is CASSAGTGSGYEQYF. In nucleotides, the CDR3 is TGTGCCAGCTCAGCCGGGACAGGGTCGGGCTACGAGCAGTACTTC.

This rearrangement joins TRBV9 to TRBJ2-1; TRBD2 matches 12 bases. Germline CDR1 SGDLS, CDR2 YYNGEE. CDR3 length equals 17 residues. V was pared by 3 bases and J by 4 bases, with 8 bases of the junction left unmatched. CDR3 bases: TGTGCCAGCAGCGAGATGGGACTAGCGGGCGCTTACAATGAGCAGTTCTTC. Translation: CASSEMGLAGAYNEQFF.

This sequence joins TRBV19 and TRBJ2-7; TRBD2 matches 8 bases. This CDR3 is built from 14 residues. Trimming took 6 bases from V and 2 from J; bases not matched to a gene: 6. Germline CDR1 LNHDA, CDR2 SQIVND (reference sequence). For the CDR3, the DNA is TGTGCCAGTAGCTTCCTAGCGGGTCCCTACGAGCAGTACTTC. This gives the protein CASSFLAGPYEQYF.

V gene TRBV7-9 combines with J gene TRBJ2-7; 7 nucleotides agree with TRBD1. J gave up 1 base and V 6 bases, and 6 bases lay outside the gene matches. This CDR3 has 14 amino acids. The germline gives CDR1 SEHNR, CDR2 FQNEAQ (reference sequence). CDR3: CASRRGTESYEQYF. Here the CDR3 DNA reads TGTGCCAGCAGAAGGGGGACAGAATCCTACGAGCAGTACTTC.

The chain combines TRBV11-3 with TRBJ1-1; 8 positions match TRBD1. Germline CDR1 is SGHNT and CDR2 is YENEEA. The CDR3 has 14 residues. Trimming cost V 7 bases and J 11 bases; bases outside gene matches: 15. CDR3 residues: CASTQTPGGELAFF. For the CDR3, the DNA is TGTGCCAGCACCCAAACCCCAGGGGGCGAATTGGCTTTCTTT.

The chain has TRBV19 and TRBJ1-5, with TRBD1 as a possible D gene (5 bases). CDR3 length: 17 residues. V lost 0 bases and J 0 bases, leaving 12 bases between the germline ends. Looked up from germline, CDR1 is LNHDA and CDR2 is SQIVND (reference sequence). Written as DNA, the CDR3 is TGTGCCAGTAGTATAGATCTATCGGGGGATAGCAATCAGCCCCAGCATTTT. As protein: CASSIDLSGDSNQPQHF. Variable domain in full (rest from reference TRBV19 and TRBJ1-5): DGGITQSPKYLFRKEGQNVTLSCEQNLNHDAMYWYRQDPGQGLRLIYYSQIVNDFQKGDIAEGYSVSREKKESFPLTVTSAQKNPTAFYLCASSIDLSGDSNQPQHFGDGTRLSIL.

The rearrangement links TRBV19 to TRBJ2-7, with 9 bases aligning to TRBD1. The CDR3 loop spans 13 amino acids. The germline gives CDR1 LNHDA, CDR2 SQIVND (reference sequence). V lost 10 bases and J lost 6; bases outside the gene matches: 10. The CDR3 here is CATNRGQGSEQYF. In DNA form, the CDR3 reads TGTGCCACCAACCGGGGACAGGGATCCGAGCAGTACTTC. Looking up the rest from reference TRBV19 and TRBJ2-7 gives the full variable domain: DGGITQSPKYLFRKEGQNVTLSCEQNLNHDAMYWYRQDPGQGLRLIYYSQIVNDFQKGDIAEGYSVSREKKESFPLTVTSAQKNPTAFYLCATNRGQGSEQYFGPGTRLTVT.

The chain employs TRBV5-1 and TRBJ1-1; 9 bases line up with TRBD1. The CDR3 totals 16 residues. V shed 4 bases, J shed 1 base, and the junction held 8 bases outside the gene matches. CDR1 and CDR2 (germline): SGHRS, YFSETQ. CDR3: CASSQTGQGTNTEAFF. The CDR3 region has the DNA TGCGCCAGCAGCCAGACAGGACAGGGGACGAACACTGAAGCTTTCTTT.

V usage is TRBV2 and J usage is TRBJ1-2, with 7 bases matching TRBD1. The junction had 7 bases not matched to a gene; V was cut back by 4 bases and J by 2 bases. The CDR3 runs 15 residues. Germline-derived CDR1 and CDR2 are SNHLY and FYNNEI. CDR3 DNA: TGTGCCAGCAGTGGACAGACAGGGTTGAACTATGGCTACACCTTC. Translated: CASSGQTGLNYGYTF.

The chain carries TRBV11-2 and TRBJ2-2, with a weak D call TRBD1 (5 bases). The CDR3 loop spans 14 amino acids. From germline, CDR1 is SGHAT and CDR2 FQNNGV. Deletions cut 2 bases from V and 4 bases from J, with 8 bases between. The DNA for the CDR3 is TGTGCCAGCAGCTTATGGCAGGGCACCGGGGAGCTGTTTTTT. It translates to CASSLWQGTGELFF.

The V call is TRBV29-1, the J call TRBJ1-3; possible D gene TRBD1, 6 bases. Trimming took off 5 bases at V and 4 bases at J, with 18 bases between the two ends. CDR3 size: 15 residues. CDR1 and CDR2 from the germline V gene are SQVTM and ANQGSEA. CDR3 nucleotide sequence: TGCAGCGTTTCCCGGGACAATCGAGCCGGAAACACCATATATTTT. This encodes CSVSRDNRAGNTIYF.